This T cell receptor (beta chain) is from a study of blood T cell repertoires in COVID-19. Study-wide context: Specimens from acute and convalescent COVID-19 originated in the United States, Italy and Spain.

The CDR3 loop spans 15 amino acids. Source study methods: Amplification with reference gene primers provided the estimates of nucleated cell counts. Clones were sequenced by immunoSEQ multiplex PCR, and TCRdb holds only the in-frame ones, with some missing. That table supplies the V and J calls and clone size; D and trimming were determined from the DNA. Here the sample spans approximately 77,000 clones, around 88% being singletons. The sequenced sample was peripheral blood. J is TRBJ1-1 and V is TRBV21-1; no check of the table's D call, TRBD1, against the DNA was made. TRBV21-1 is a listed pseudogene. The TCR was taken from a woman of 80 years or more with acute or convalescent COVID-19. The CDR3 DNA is TGTGCCAGCAGCCCCCAGGGACAGGAAGGGACTGAAGCTTTCTTT. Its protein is CASSPQGQEGTEAFF.